The 10 T cell receptor beta chains below were found in one sample sequenced in a study of beta chain features in type 1 diabetes. Notes on the study in general: Among patients with Type 1 diabetes, TCRB CDR3s were moderately but significantly shorter in every one of the four CD4+ subsets.

These receptors lack a known antigen. The study reverse transcribed the entire isolated RNA, so it sequenced expressed TCRB transcripts. Some clones are missing from TCRdb's copy, which holds only in-frame ones; the method was immunoSEQ multiplex PCR. This sample has approximately 70,000 clones, with more than 45% found just once. The specimen sequenced was central memory CD4+ T cells from blood. Receptors were obtained from a man under 40 with type 1 diabetes.

This clone was picked up a small number of times. The chain couples TRBV7-9 to TRBJ2-1, with D unresolved. CDR1 and CDR2 (germline): SEHNR, FQNEAQ (reference sequence). This CDR3 region has 12 residues. V dropped 7 bases and J dropped 7 bases, with 11 bases sitting between them. CDR3 DNA: TGTGCCAGCACCTTGGCCCCAAATGAGCAGTTCTTC. This encodes CASTLAPNEQFF.

This clone was counted between two and nine times. This CDR3 is CASSWTGARGYTF. The CDR3 DNA reads TGTGCCAGCAGCTGGACAGGGGCGCGGGGCTACACCTTC. This chain joins TRBV7-9 and TRBJ1-2; TRBD1 agrees at 9 bases. V lost 4 bases to trimming and J lost 8 bases; unmatched junction nucleotides: 5. CDR1 and CDR2 from the germline V gene are SEHNR and FQNEAQ (reference sequence). The CDR3 totals 13 residues.

The chain joins TRBV6-1 to TRBJ1-4; possibly TRBD1 for D (6 bases). V lost 7 bases to trimming and J lost 0 bases, with 9 bases between them. The CDR3 consists of 14 residues. The germline V gene has CDR1 MNHNS and CDR2 SASEGT. CDR3 amino acids: CASKTGTTNEKLFF. CDR3 in DNA: TGTGCCAGCAAGACAGGAACAACTAATGAAAAACTGTTTTTT.

Only a few counts were recorded for this clone. The V gene is TRBV7-2, the J gene TRBJ1-5; tentative D call: TRBD1 (5 bases). The V end lost 5 bases, the J end lost 0 bases, and 11 bases lay between the germline ends. Germline V gene data show CDR1 as SGHTA and CDR2 as FQGNSA. This CDR3 has 15 residues. CDR3 DNA: TGTGCCAGCAGCCTTGACAGTAATAGCAATCAGCCCCAGCATTTT. This encodes CASSLDSNSNQPQHF.

This rearrangement joins TRBV5-8 to TRBJ2-7, with 10 bases lining up with TRBD2. This CDR3 has 14 residues. Germline CDR1 is SGHTS and CDR2 is YDEGEE. V was pared by 4 bases and J by 7 bases, with 8 bases of the junction left unmatched. The DNA of the CDR3 is TGTGCCAGCAGCCTTCTCCTAGCGGGAGTTGAGCAGTACTTC. It translates to CASSLLLAGVEQYF.

The CDR3 loop reads CATSRGRGQETQYF. CDR3 coding DNA: TGTGCCACCAGCAGGGGCAGGGGCCAAGAGACCCAGTACTTC. The chain couples TRBV15 to TRBJ2-5, with D maybe TRBD1 (6 bases). V was cut by 3 bases and J by 1 base, with 9 bases left in between. Germline V gene sequence: CDR1 LNHNV, CDR2 YYDKDF (reference sequence). The CDR3 loop spans 14 amino acids. The full variable domain, in which reference TRBV15 and TRBJ2-5 provide the parts outside the CDR3, is DAMVIQNPRYQVTQFGKPVTLSCSQTLNHNVMYWYQQKSSQAPKLLFHYYDKDFNNEADTPDNFQSRRPNTSFCFLDIRSPGLGDTAMYLCATSRGRGQETQYFGPGTRLLVL.

The chain uses TRBV29-1 and TRBJ2-3; possible D gene TRBD1, 6 bases. Trimming pared 3 bases from V and 0 bases from J, leaving 10 bases between. Germline CDR1 is SQVTM and CDR2 is ANQGSEA. The CDR3 consists of 14 residues. CDR3 in DNA: TGCAGCGTTGAGGGGGCCCTGAGCACAGATACGCAGTATTTT. This sequence encodes CSVEGALSTDTQYF.

This clone appeared a single time. The chain is built from TRBV25-1 and TRBJ2-7; 9 bases match TRBD1. This CDR3 has 17 amino acids. Germline values: CDR1 MGHDK, CDR2 SYGVNS. V lost 4 bases, J lost 0 bases, and 10 bases stayed unmatched. CDR3 nucleotides: TGTGCCAGCAGTGGGTCCCCCGGGACAGGGAACTCCTACGAGCAGTACTTC. It encodes CASSGSPGTGNSYEQYF.

The chain joins TRBV12-5 to TRBJ2-1; 14 bases map to TRBD2. Trimming at V came to 4 bases and at J to 0 bases, leaving 5 bases not matched to a gene. CDR1 and CDR2 from the germline V gene are LGHNT and FRNRAP. The CDR3 is made up of 18 amino acids. The chain's CDR3 is CASGSGLAGAGSYNEQFF. The DNA of the CDR3 is TGTGCTAGTGGTTCGGGACTAGCGGGGGCCGGCTCCTACAATGAGCAGTTCTTC. The variable domain in full, with the rest retrieved from reference TRBV12-5 and TRBJ2-1, is DARVTQTPRHKVTEMGQEVTMRCQPILGHNTVFWYRQTMMQGLELLAYFRNRAPLDDSGMPKDRFSAEMPDATLATLKIQPSEPRDSAVYFCASGSGLAGAGSYNEQFFGPGTRLTVL.

This clone has a handful of counts. The chain uses TRBV7-8 and TRBJ2-1, with 9 positions matching TRBD2. The CDR3 consists of 14 residues. Trimming at V came to 6 bases and at J to 6 bases, leaving 6 bases not matched to a gene. The germline V gene encodes CDR1 SGHVS and CDR2 FQNEAQ. The CDR3 spells CASRAREGINEQFF. CDR3 DNA sequence: TGTGCCAGCAGGGCGCGGGAGGGTATCAATGAGCAGTTCTTC.